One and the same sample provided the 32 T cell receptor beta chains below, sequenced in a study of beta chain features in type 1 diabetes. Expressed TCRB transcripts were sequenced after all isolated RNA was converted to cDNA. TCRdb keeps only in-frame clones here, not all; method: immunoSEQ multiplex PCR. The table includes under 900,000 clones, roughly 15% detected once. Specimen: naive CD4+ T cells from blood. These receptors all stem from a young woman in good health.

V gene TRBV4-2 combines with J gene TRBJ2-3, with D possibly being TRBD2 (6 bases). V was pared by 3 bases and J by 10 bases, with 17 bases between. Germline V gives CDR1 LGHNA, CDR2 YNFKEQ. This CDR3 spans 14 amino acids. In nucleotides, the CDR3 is TGTGCCAGCAGCCACGAGGACTATCCTTGGGCGCAGTATTTT. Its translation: CASSHEDYPWAQYF.

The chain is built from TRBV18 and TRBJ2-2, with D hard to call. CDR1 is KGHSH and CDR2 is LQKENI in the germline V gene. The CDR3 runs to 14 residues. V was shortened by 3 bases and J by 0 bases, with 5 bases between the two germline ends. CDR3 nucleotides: TGTGCCAGCTCACCTTCGGCGAACACCGGGGAGCTGTTTTTT. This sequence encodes CASSPSANTGELFF.

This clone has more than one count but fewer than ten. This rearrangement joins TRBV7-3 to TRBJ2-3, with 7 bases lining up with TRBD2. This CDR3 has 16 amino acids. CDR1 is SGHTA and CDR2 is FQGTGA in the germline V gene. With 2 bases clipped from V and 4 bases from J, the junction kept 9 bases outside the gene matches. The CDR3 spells CASSLGTAGAADTQYF. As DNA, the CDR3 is TGTGCCAGCAGCTTAGGTACCGCGGGAGCGGCAGATACGCAGTATTTT.

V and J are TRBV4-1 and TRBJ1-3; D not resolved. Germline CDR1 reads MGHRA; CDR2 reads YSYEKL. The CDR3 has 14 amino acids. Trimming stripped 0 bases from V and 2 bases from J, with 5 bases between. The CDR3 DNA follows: TGCGCCAGCAGCCAAGAGTCAGCTGGAAACACCATATATTTT. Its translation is CASSQESAGNTIYF.

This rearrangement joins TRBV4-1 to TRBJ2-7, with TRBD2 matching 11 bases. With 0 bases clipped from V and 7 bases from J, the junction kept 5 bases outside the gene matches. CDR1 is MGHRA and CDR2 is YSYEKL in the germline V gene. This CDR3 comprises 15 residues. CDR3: CASSQELAGVIEQYF. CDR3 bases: TGCGCCAGCAGCCAAGAACTAGCGGGAGTCATTGAGCAGTACTTC.

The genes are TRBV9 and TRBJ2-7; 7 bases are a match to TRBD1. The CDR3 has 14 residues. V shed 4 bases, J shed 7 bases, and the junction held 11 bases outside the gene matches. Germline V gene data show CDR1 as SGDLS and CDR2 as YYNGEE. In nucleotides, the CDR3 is TGTGCCAGCAGCCCTAGGGGGCACCCAGAAGAGCAGTACTTC. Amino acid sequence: CASSPRGHPEEQYF.

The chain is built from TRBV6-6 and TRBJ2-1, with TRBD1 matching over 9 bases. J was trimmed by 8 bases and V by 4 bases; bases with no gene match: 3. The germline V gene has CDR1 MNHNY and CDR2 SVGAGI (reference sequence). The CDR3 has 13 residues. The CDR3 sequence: CASSLGQGHEQFF. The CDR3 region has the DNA TGTGCCAGCAGTTTGGGACAGGGCCATGAGCAGTTCTTC.

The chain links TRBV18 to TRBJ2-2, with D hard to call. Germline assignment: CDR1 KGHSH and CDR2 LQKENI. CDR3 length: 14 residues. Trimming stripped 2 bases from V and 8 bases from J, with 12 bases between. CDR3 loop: CASSPSIEGGELFF. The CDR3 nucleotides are TGTGCCAGCTCACCATCTATCGAAGGAGGGGAGCTGTTTTTT.

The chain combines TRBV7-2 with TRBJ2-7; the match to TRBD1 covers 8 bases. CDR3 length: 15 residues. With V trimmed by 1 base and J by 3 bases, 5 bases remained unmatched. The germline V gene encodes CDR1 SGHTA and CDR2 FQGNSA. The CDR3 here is CASSLGTGPFYEQYF. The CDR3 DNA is TGTGCCAGCAGCTTAGGGACAGGGCCATTCTACGAGCAGTACTTC.

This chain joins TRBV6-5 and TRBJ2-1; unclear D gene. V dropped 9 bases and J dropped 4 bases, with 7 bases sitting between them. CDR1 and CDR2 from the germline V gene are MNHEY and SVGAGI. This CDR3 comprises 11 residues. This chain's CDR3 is CASHWYNEQFF. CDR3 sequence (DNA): TGTGCCAGTCACTGGTACAATGAGCAGTTCTTC.

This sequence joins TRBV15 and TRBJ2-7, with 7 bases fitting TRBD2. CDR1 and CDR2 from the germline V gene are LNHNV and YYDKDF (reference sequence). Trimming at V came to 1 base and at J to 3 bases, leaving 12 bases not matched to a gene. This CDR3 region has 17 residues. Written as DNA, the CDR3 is TGTGCCACCAGCAGAGTAGACGGCGGGAGTGCTAACTACGAGCAGTACTTC. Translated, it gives CATSRVDGGSANYEQYF.

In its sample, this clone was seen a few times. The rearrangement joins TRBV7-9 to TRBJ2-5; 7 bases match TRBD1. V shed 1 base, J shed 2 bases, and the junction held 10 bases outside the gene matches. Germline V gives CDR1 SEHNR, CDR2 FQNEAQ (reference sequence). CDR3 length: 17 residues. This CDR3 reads CASSLVSPPGQQETQYF. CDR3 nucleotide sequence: TGTGCCAGCAGCTTAGTCTCCCCTCCGGGACAGCAAGAGACCCAGTACTTC.

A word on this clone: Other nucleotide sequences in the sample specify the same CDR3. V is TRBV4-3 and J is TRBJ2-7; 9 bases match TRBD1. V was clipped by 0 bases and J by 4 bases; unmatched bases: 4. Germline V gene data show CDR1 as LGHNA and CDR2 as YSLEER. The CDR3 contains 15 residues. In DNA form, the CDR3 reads TGCGCCAGCAGCCAAGATACACAGGGGGCGTACGAGCAGTACTTC. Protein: CASSQDTQGAYEQYF.

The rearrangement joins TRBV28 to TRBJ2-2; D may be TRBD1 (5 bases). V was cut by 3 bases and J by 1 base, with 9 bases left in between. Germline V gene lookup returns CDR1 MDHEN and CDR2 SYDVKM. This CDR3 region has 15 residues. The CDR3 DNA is TGTGCCAGCAGTTTTCAGGGTTGGAACACCGGGGAGCTGTTTTTT. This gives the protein CASSFQGWNTGELFF.

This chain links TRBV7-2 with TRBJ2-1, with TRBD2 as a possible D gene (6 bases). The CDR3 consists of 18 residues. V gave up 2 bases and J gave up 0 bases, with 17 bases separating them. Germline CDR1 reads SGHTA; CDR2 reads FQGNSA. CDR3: CASSLWGGRQSSYNEQFF. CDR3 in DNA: TGTGCCAGCAGCTTATGGGGTGGGAGGCAAAGCTCCTACAATGAGCAGTTCTTC.

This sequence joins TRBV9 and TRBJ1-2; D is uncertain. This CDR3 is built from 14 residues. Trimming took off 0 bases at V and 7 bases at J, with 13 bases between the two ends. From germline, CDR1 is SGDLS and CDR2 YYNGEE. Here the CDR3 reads CASSVGLSLGGYTF. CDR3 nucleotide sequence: TGTGCCAGCAGCGTAGGCCTCTCCTTAGGTGGCTACACCTTC.

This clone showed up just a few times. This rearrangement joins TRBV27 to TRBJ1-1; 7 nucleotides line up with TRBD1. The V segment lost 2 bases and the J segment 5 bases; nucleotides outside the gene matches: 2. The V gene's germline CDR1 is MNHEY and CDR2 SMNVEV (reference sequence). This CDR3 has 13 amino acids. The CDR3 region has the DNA TGTGCCAGCAGTTTAGGGGGACAGACTGAAGCTTTCTTT. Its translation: CASSLGGQTEAFF.

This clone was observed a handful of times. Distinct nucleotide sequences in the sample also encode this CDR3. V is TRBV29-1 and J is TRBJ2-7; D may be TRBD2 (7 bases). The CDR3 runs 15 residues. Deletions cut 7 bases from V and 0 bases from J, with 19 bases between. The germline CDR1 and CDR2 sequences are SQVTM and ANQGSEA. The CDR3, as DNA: TGCAGCGCGATAAGGGGGGGTCAGAGCTCCTACGAGCAGTACTTC. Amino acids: CSAIRGGQSSYEQYF.

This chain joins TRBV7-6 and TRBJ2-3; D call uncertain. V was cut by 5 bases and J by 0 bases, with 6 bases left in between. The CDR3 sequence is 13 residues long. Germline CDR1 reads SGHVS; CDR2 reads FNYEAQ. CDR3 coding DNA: TGTGCCAGCAGCATATCTAGCACAGATACGCAGTATTTT. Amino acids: CASSISSTDTQYF.

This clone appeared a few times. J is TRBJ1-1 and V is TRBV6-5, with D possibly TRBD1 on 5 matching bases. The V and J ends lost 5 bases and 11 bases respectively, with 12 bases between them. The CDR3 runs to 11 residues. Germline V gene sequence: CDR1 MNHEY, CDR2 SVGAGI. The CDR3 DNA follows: TGTGCCAGCAGTCGGGGACGTGGGGCTTTCTTT. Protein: CASSRGRGAFF.

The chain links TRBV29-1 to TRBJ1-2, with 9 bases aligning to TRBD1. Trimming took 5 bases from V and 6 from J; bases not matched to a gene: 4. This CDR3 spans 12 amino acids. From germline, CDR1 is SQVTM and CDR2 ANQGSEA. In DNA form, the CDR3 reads TGCAGCGTTATAGGACAGGGGAATGGCTACACCTTC. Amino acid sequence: CSVIGQGNGYTF.

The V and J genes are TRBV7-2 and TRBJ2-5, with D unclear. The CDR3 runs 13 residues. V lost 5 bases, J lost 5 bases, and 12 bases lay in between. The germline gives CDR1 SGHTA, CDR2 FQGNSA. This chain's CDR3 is CASSEHPKETQYF. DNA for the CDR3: TGTGCCAGCAGCGAGCACCCCAAGGAGACCCAGTACTTC.

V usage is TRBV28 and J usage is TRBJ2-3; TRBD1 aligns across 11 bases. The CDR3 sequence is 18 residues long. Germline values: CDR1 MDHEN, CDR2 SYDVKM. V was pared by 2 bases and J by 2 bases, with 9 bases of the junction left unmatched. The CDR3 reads CASSLPTGQGGVTDTQYF. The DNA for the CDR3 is TGTGCCAGCAGTTTACCAACGGGACAGGGGGGAGTCACAGATACGCAGTATTTT.

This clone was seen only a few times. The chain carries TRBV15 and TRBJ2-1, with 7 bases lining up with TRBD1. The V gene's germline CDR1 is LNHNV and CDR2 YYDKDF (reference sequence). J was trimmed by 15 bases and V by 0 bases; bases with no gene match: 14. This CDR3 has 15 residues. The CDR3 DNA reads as TGTGCCACCAGCAGAGATCGCAAACTAGGGACAGCGTGGTTCTTC. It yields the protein CATSRDRKLGTAWFF.

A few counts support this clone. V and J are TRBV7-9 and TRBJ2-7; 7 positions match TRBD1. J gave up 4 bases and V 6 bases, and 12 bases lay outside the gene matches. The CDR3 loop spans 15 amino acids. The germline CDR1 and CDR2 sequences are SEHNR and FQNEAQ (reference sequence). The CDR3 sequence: CASSLPAGGVYEQYF. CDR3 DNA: TGTGCCAGCAGTTTACCAGCAGGGGGAGTTTACGAGCAGTACTTC.

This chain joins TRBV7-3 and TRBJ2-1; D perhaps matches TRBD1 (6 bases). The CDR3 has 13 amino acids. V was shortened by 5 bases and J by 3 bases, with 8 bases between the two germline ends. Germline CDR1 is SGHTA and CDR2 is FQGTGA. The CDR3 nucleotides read TGTGCCAGCAGCACCAGGGGCTACAATGAGCAGTTCTTC. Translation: CASSTRGYNEQFF.

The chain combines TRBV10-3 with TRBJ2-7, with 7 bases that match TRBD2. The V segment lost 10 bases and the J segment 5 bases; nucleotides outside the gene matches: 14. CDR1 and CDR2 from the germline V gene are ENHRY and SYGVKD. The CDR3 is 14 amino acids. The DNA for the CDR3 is TGTGCCACCGGGCGAGCGGGGTGGAAAAACGAGCAGTACTTC. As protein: CATGRAGWKNEQYF.

Written as DNA, the CDR3 is TGCGCCAGCAGCTTCGGGGGGAGGACAGATACGCAGTATTTT. Translation gives CASSFGGRTDTQYF. The chain links TRBV5-1 to TRBJ2-3, with 7 bases aligning to TRBD2. V lost 2 bases and J lost 3; bases outside the gene matches: 3. The germline V gene encodes CDR1 SGHRS and CDR2 YFSETQ. The CDR3 totals 14 residues.

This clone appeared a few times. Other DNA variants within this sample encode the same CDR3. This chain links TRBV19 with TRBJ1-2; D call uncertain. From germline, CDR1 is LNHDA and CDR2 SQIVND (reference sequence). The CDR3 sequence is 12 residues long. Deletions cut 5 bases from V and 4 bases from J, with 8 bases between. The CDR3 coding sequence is TGTGCCAGTAGTGAGGACTCCTATGGCTACACCTTC. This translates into CASSEDSYGYTF. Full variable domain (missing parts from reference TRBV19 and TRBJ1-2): DGGITQSPKYLFRKEGQNVTLSCEQNLNHDAMYWYRQDPGQGLRLIYYSQIVNDFQKGDIAEGYSVSREKKESFPLTVTSAQKNPTAFYLCASSEDSYGYTFGSGTRLTVV.

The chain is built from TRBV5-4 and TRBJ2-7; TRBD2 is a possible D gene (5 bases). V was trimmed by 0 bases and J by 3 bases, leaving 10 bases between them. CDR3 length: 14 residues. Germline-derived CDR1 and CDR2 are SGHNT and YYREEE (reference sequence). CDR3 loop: CASSLVLVHYEQYF. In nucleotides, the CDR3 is TGTGCCAGCAGCTTGGTACTAGTCCACTACGAGCAGTACTTC.

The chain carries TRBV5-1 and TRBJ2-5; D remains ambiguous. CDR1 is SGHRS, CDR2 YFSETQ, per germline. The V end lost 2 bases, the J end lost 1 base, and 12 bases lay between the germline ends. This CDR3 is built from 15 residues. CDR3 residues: CASSLSPGSQETQYF. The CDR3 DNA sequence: TGCGCCAGCAGCTTAAGTCCTGGCAGCCAAGAGACCCAGTACTTC.

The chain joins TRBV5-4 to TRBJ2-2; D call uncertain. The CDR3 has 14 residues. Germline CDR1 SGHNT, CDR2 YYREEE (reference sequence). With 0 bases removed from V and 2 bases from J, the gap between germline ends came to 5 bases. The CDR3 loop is CASSLEFNTGELFF. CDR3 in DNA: TGTGCCAGCAGCTTGGAATTTAACACCGGGGAGCTGTTTTTT.